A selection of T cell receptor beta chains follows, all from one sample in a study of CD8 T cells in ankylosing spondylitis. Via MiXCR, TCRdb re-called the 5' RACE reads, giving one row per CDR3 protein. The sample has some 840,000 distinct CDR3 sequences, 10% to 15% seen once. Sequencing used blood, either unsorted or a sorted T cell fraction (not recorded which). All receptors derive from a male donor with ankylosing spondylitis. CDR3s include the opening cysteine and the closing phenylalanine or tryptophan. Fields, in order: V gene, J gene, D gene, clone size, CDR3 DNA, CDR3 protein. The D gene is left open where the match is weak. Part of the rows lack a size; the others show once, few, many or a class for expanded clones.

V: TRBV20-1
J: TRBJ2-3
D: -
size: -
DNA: TGCTCAGCCGAGCGGGCGGGTATGGATACGCAGTATTTT
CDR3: CSAERAGMDTQYF

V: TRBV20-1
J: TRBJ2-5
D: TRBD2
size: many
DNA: TGCAGTGCTCCTACTAGCGCGCAAGAGACCCAGTACTTC
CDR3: CSAPTSAQETQYF

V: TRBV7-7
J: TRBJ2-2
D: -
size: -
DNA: TGTGCTAGCAGCCTGCGGGACCAGGGGGAGCTGTTTTTT
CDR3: CASSLRDQGELFF

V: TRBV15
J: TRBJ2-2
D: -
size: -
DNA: TGTGCCACCAGCAGAGATAACAGGGTGGACACCGGGGAGCTGTTTTTT
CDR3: CATSRDNRVDTGELFF

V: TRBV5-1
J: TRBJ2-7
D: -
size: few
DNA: TGCGCCAGCAGCTCACCCAGGGGAAGCTCCTACGAGCAGTACTTC
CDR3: CASSSPRGSSYEQYF

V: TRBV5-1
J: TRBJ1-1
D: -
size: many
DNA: TGCGCCAGCAGATCCCAGGGAGAAACTGAAGCTTTCTTT
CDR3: CASRSQGETEAFF

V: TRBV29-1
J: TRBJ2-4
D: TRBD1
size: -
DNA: TGCAGCGTCCTGACAGGGAACATTCAGTACTTC
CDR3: CSVLTGNIQYF

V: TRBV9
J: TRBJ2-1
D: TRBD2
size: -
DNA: TGTGCCAGCAGCCCCCCGGGGGCGGGAGGAGGTAATGAGCAGTTCTTC
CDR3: CASSPPGAGGGNEQFF

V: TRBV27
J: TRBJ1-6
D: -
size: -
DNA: TGTGCCAGCAGTTTATCGGGAGGCCTCCGTAATTCACCCCTCCACTTT
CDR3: CASSLSGGLRNSPLHF

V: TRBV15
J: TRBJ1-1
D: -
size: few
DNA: TGTGCCACCAGCAGGATGAGGGACACTGAAGCTTTCTTT
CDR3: CATSRMRDTEAFF

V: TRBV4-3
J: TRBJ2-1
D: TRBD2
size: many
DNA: TGCGCCAGCAGCCAAGATCGACTAGCGGCCACTTACAATGAGCAGTTCTTC
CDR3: CASSQDRLAATYNEQFF

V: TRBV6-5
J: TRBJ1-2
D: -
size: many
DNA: TGTGCCAGCAGTTACTCGGTTAGGGAGTATGATGGCTACACCTTC
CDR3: CASSYSVREYDGYTF

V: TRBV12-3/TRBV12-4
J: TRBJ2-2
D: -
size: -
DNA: TGTGCCAGCAGTCCTCGGAGGGTAGAGGACACCGGGGAGCTGTTTTTT
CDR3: CASSPRRVEDTGELFF

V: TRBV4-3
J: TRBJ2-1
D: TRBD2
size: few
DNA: TGCGCCAGCAGCCAAGACGGGAGGGCCGTGAGGGAGCAGTTCTTC
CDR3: CASSQDGRAVREQFF

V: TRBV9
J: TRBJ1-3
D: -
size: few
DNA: TGTGCCAGCAGCGTAGGGGTTGGGGGAAACACCATATATTTT
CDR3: CASSVGVGGNTIYF

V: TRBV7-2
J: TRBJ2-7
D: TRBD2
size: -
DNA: TGTGCCAGCAGCTTCTACAGCGGGGCGCCGGGCGAGCAGTACTTC
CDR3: CASSFYSGAPGEQYF

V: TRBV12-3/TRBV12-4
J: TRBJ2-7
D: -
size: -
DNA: TGTGCCAGCAGCAAATACCTGGGAACCTACGAGCAGTACTTC
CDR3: CASSKYLGTYEQYF

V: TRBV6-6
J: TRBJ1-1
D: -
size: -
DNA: TGTGCCAGCACCCTAGAACGGAACACTGAAGCTTTCTTT
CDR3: CASTLERNTEAFF

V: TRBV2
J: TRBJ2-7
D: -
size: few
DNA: TGTGCCAGCAGTGCGGCGGGTAGAGAGCAGTACTTC
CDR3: CASSAAGREQYF

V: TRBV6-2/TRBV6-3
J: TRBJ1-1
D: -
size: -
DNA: TGTGCCAGCAGCATAGAAAGAGGTGAAGCTTTCTTT
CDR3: CASSIERGEAFF

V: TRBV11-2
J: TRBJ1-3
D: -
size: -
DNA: TGTGCCAGCAGCACATACGGAAACACCATATATTTT
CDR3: CASSTYGNTIYF

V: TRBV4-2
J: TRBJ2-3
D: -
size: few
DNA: TGTGCCAGCAGCCAAGTACAGGCCATCACAGATACGCAGTATTTT
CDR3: CASSQVQAITDTQYF

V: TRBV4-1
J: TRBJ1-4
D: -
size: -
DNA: TGCGCCAGCAGCCAAGGCAGGCTTGAAAAACTGTTTTTT
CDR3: CASSQGRLEKLFF

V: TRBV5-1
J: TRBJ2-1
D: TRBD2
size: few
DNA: TGCGCCAGCAGCCGACGGACTAGCGGGAGCCACAATGAGCAGTTCTTC
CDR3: CASSRRTSGSHNEQFF

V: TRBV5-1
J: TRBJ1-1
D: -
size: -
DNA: TGCGCCAGCAGCTTGTTCCAGAACACTGAAGCTTTCTTT
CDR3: CASSLFQNTEAFF

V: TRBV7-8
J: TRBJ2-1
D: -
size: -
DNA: TGTGCCAGCAGCTCTGTGGGCGGATCGATCTACAATGAGCAGTTCTTC
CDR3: CASSSVGGSIYNEQFF

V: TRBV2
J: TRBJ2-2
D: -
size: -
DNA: TGTGCCAGCAGTAGAGGGTTGGTCGGGGAGCTGTTTTTT
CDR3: CASSRGLVGELFF

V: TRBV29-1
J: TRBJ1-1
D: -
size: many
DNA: TGCAGCTATGGGAACACTGAAGCTTTCTTT
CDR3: CSYGNTEAFF

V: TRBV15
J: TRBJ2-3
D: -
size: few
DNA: TGTGCCACCAGCATCCGACAGGGAGGGGATACGCAGTATTTT
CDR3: CATSIRQGGDTQYF

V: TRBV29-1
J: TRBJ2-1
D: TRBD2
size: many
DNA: TGCAGCGTTGAAGTTAGGCGGGGGAGCTCCTACAATGAGCAGTTCTTC
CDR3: CSVEVRRGSSYNEQFF

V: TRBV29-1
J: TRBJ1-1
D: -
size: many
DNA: TGCAGCGTTACAGGCAGATTCATGAACACTGAAGCTTTCTTT
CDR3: CSVTGRFMNTEAFF

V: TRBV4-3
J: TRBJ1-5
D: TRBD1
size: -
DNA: TGCGCCAGCAGTGACAGATATACAGGGGGCAATCAGCCCCAGCATTTT
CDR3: CASSDRYTGGNQPQHF

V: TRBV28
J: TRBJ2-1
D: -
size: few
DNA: TGTGCCAGCAGGAGGGCGTCGTCCTACAATGAGCAGTTCTTC
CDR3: CASRRASSYNEQFF

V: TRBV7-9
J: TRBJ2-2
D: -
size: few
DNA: TGTGCCAGCAGCTCGCGACTGAACCCGACCGGGGAGCTGTTTTTT
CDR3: CASSSRLNPTGELFF

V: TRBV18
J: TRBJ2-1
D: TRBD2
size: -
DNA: TGTGCCAGCTCACCACGGTTTTTAGCGGGAGGGAACAATGAGCAGTTCTTC
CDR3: CASSPRFLAGGNNEQFF

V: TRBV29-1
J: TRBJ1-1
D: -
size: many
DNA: TGCAGCGTAACACAGGCGCTGAACACTGAAGCTTTCTTT
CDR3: CSVTQALNTEAFF

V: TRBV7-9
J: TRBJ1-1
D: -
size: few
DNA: TGTGCCAGCAGCTTAGACGGGGGGAGCACTGAAGCTTTCTTT
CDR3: CASSLDGGSTEAFF

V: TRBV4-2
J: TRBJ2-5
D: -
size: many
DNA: TGTGCCAGCAGCCAAGGGGTTGCCAGGGAAGAGACCCAGTACTTC
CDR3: CASSQGVAREETQYF

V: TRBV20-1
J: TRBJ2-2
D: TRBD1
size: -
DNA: TGCAGTGCTAGGGACAGGATAGTGAACACCGGGGAGCTGTTTTTT
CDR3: CSARDRIVNTGELFF

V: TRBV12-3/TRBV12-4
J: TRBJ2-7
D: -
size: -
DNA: TGTGCCGGCAGTTTCGGGTTCTGGGCCCGCTACGAGCAGTACTTC
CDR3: CAGSFGFWARYEQYF

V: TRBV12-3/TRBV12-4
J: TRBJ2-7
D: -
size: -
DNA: TGTGCCAGCAGACTATCCTACGAGCAGTACTTC
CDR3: CASRLSYEQYF

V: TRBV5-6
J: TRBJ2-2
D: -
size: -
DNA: TGTGCCAGCAGTGACTTCACCAAACGAGGGAACACCGGGGAGCTGTTTTTT
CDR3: CASSDFTKRGNTGELFF

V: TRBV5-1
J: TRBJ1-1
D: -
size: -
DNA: TGCGCCAGCAGCTCCAGGCCTACTTTCGGGAACACTGAAGCTTTCTTT
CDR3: CASSSRPTFGNTEAFF

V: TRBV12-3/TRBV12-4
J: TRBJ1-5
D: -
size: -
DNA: TGTGCCAGCAGCGGCCGGGTCCATAGCAATCAGCCCCAGCATTTT
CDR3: CASSGRVHSNQPQHF

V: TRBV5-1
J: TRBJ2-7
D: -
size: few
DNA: TGCGCCAGCAGCTTGGCCGGGATGGGTTGGGAGCAGTACTTC
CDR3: CASSLAGMGWEQYF

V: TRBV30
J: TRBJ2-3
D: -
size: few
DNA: TGTGCCTGGAGTCGGCCGTGGGTCACAGATACGCAGTATTTT
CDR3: CAWSRPWVTDTQYF

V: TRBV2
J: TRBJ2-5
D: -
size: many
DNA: TGTGCCAGCAGTGAAAACAGGGACCAAGAGACCCAGTACTTC
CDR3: CASSENRDQETQYF

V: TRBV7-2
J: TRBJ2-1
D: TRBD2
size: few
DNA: TGTGCCAGCAGCTTAGTAGCGGGAGTTGGCAATGAGCAGTTCTTC
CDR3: CASSLVAGVGNEQFF

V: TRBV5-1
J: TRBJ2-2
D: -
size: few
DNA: TGCGCCAGCAGCTTGGGACAGGAGTCCGGGGAGCTGTTTTTT
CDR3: CASSLGQESGELFF

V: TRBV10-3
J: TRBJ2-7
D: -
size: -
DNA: TGTGCCATCAGTGAGTCGAGATACACCACCTACGAGCAGTACTTC
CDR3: CAISESRYTTYEQYF

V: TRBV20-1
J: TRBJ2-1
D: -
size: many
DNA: TGCAGTGCTAGAGTCCCCGATGAGCAGTTCTTC
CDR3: CSARVPDEQFF

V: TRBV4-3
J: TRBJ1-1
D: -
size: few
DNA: TGCGCCAGCAGCCAAGATCTGGGGACCATCCCGGGAGGCACTGAAGCTTTCTTT
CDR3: CASSQDLGTIPGGTEAFF

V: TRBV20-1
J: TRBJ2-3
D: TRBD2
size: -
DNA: TGCAGTGCCCAGAGCCCAATCCCGGGACTAGCCGAGGTAGTTACGCAGTATTTT
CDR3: CSAQSPIPGLAEVVTQYF